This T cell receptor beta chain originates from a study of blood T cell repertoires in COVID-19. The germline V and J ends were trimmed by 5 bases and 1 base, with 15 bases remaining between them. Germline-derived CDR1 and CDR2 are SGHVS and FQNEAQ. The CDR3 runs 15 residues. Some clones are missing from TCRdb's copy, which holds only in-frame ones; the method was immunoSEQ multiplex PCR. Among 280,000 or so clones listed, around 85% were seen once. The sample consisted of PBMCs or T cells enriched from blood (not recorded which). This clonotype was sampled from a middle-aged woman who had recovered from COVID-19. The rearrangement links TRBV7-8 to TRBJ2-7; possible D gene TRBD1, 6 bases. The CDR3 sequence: CASSPHRDTSYEQYF. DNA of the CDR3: TGTGCCAGCAGCCCCCACCGGGACACGTCCTACGAGCAGTACTTC. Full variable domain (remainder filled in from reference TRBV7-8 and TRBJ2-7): GAGVSQSPRYKVAKRGQDVALRCDPISGHVSLFWYQQALGQGPEFLTYFQNEAQLDKSGLPSDRFFAERPEGSVSTLKIQRTQQEDSAVYLCASSPHRDTSYEQYFGPGTRLTVT.